This TCR beta chain was captured by sequencing in a study of monozygotic twins with cystic fibrosis. Whole-study results and caveats: Shared CDR3 numbers were not associated with age, concordance or severity. In 13 of 16 pairs, V gene usage was closest to the co-twin's.

Produced via immunoSEQ multiplex PCR; TCRdb's table is partial and in-frame only. This table has 12,000 to 15,000 clones, around 89% appearing once. A note on this clone: Its antigen is undetermined.

The V end lost 3 bases, the J end lost 3 bases, and 3 bases lay between the germline ends. Germline CDR1 ENHRY, CDR2 SYGVKD. This CDR3 comprises 11 residues. The sample was blood. The clonotype comes from a boy aged 10-17 years with cystic fibrosis. The V call is TRBV10-3, the J call TRBJ2-7, with D unclear. In nucleotides, the CDR3 is TGTGCCATCAGTGACGGCTACGAGCAGTACTTC. It encodes CAISDGYEQYF.